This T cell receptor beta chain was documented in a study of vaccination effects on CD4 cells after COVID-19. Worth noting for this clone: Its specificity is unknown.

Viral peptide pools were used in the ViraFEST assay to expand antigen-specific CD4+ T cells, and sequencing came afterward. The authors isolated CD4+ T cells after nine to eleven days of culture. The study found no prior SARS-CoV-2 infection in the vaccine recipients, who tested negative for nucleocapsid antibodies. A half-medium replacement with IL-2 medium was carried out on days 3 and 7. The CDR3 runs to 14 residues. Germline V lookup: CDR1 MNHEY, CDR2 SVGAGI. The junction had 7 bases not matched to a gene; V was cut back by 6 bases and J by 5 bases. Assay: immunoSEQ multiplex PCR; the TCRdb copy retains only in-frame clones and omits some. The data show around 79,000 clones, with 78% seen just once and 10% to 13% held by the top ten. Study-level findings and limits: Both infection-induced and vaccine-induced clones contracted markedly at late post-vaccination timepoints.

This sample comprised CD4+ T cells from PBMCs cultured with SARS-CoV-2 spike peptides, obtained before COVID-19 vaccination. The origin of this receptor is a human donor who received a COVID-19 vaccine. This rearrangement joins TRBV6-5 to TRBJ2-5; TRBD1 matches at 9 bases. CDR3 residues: CASSLTGGAETQYF. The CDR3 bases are TGTGCCAGCAGCCTCACAGGGGGCGCGGAGACCCAGTACTTC.